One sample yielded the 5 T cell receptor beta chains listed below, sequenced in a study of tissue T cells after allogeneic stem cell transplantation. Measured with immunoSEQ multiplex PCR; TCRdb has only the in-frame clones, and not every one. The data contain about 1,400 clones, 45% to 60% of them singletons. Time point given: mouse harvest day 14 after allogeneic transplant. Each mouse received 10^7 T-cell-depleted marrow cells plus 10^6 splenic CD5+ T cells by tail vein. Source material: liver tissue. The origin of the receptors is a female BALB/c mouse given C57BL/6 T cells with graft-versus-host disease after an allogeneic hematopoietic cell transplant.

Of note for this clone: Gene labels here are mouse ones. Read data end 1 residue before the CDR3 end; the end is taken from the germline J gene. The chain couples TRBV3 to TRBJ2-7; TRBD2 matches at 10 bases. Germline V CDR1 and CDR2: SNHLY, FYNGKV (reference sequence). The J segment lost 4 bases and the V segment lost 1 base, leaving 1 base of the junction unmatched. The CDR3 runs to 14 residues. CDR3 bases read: TGTGCCAGCAGCTTAGGGACTGGGGGATATGAACAGTAC. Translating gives CASSLGTGGYEQY. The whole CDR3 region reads CASSLGTGGYEQYF. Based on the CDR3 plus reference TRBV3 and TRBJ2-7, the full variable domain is GPKVLQIPSHQIIDMGQMVTLNCDPVSNHLYFYWYKQILGQQMEFLVNFYNGKVMEKSKLFKDQFSVERPDGSYFTLKIQPTALEDSAVYFCASSLGTGGYEQYFGPGTRLTVL.

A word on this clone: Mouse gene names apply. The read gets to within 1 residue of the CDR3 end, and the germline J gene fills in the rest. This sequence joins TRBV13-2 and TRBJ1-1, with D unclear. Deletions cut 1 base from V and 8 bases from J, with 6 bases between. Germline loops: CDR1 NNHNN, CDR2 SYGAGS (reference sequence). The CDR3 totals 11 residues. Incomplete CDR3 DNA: TGTGCCAGCGGTGATAGGAGGGAAGTCTTC. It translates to CASGDRREVF. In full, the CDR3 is CASGDRREVFF.

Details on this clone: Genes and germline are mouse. The CDR3 DNA, read in part, is TGTGCCAGCAGTCTGTCAGGGGGAGGAGACACCTTGTAC. The encoded protein is CASSLSGGGDTLY. In full, the CDR3 reads CASSLSGGGDTLYF. The chain joins TRBV26 to TRBJ2-4; TRBD1 is a possible D gene (6 bases). The read stops 1 residue short of the end of the CDR3; the missing end is completed from the germline J gene. This CDR3 comprises 14 residues. CDR1 is KGHPV and CDR2 is FQNQEV in the germline V gene (reference sequence). V was trimmed by 0 bases and J by 7 bases, leaving 11 bases between them.

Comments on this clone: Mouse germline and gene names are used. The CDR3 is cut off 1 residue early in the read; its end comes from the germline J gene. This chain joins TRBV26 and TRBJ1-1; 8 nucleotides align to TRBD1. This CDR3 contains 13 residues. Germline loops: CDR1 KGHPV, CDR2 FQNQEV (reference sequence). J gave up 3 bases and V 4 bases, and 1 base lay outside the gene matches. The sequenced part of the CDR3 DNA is TGTGCCAGCAGTCAACAGGGGGACACAGAAGTCTTC. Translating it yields CASSQQGDTEVF. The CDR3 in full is CASSQQGDTEVFF.

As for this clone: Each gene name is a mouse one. CDR3 bases read: TGTGCCAGCAGCTTCACTGGGGGGGCCGATGAACAGTAC. This encodes CASSFTGGADEQY. The whole CDR3 sequence reads CASSFTGGADEQYF. V and J are TRBV26 and TRBJ2-7; 11 bases are shared with TRBD2. The DNA ends 1 residue before the CDR3 does, and the rest of the CDR3 is filled in from the germline J gene. CDR3 length: 14 amino acids. Per germline, CDR1 KGHPV and CDR2 FQNQEV (reference sequence). V lost 6 bases to trimming and J lost 5 bases; unmatched junction nucleotides: 6.